The source of this T cell receptor (beta chain) is a study of blood T cell dynamics during melanoma immunotherapy (dated by TCRdb to about 2020). Regarding the complete study: Patients with metastatic melanoma were treated with first-line pembrolizumab or nivolumab plus ipilimumab as standard of care in the United Kingdom. To find early correlates of response, peripheral T cell receptor repertoires were profiled in metastatic melanoma patients before and after one cycle of checkpoint inhibitor therapy. A training cohort was formed from consecutive patients, and a further independent group of patients from the same centre was pooled into an external validation set.

Every bulk PBMC sample had a fixed 350 ng of DNA loaded. TCR beta CDR3 sequences were amplified from genomic DNA using the immunoSEQ TCRb Assay kit according to manufacturer instructions. The KAPA Library Quantification Kit for Illumina platforms was used to quantify the pooled libraries by qPCR. Pooled libraries were clustered at about 0.6-1.2 pM and sequenced on an Illumina NextSeq 500. From the authors' description of their analysis: TCR data were analyzed using immunoSEQ ANALYZER and the R LymphoSeq package. A rearrangement efficiency score was calculated as productive divided by the sum of productive and non-productive CDR3 sequences. Clonality was measured with the Gini coefficient and diversity with the Renyi index at alpha=1, and both measures were compared pairwise between timepoints within each patient. In LymphoSeq, clonal relatedness was computed using an edit distance of 3, and repertoire similarity was computed using the Bhattacharyya coefficient. To classify response, a linear discriminant analysis based on week-3 changes in clonality and diversity was built with the R MASS and caret packages. TCRdb holds this immuneACCESS table with in-frame rearrangements only. Some clones are missing; in checked studies, unresolved V genes explain under half, and the rest has no known cause. V, J and clone size were drawn from that table, and D and trimming were deduced from the DNA. For this sample the table gives fewer than 13,000 clones, of which about 87% were detected only once. The top ten clones comprise 6.9% of the sample.

From the cysteine up to the phenylalanine, the CDR3 has a length of 15 residues. The retained sequence is limited to the CDR3, 45 bases, with the frame set at the first base. At the junction V is shortened by 3 bases and J by 4 bases, with 14 bases in between. CDR1 and CDR2 (SGHRS, YFSETQ) derive from the germline V gene. General conclusions and limits of the study: The relatively small sample size was acknowledged as something that could potentially limit how far the results can be generalized. Unlike progressors, patients who went on to achieve disease control showed a bifurcated reorganization of the PBMC repertoire at W3, with either increased clonality or increased diversity. The study could not determine whether the T cell clones driving repertoire changes were melanoma-specific or reflected general immune activation.

The time point label on this specimen signifies: week 3, after first cycle of checkpoint inhibitor. Blood samples were taken at two points: before treatment (T0) and at week 3 (W3), which came after the first cycle of checkpoint blockade. Except for a couple of patients with rapid clinical progression, response was assessed 12 weeks after the first infusion by RECIST 1.1; disease control meant complete response, partial response or stable disease. Patients were not eligible if they had prior systemic cancer treatment, concomitant immunosuppressant therapy or synchronous other active malignancies. Both bulk PBMC and plasma cell-free DNA were sequenced for TCR beta so that circulating cells and T cell turnover could be tracked. Lymphoprep and SepMate tubes were used to isolate PBMC from blood, and red cell lysis was then performed. QIAamp DNA Blood Mini kits were used to extract DNA from both PBMC and sorted T cell subsets.

This clone came up a few times. No cognate antigen has been identified for it. No per-base quality is available; no much larger clone lies one base away. Material: blood, obtained from a patient treated with checkpoint blockade. The chain is made from TRBV5-1 and TRBJ1-3; a tentative D call is TRBD1 (5 bases match). The clonotype comes from a human donor with melanoma. The nucleotide sequence reads TGCGCCAGCAGCTGGGGCCAGGGAGCGGGAAACACCATATATTTT. It is translated as CASSWGQGAGNTIYF. The full variable domain, with segments outside the CDR3 supplied by the reference TRBV5-1 and TRBJ1-3 proteins, appears as KAGVTQTPRYLIKTRGQQVTLSCSPISGHRSVSWYQQTPGQGLQFLFEYFSETQRNKGNFPGRFSGRQFSNSRSEMNVSTLELGDSALYLCASSWGQGAGNTIYFGEGSWLTVV.